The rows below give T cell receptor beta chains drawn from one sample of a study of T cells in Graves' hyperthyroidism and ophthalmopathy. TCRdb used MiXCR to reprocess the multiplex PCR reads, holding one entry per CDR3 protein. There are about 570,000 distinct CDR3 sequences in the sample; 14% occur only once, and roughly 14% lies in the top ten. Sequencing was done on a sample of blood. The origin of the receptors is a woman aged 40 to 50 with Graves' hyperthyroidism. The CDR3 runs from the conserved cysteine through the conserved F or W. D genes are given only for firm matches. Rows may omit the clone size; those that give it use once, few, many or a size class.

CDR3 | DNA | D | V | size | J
CASSPAGREETQYF | TGTGCCAGCTCACCAGCCGGGAGAGAGGAGACCCAGTACTTC | NA | TRBV18 | many | TRBJ2-5
CASSPRLTGELFF | TGTGCCAGCAGCCCCCGGCTCACCGGGGAGCTGTTTTTT | NA | TRBV3-1 | medium-sized | TRBJ2-2
CAGSVTGTGGEKLFF | TGTGCCGGCAGTGTTACCGGGACAGGGGGGGAAAAACTGTTTTTT | TRBD1 | TRBV2 | few | TRBJ1-4
CASSESASSREKLFF | TGTGCCAGCAGTGAATCTGCAAGCTCGAGGGAAAAACTGTTTTTT | NA | TRBV6-1 | few | TRBJ1-4
CASSRGRGSGSYETQYF | TGTGCTAGCAGCCGGGGAAGGGGTAGCGGGAGTTACGAGACCCAGTACTTC | TRBD2 | TRBV7-7 | NA | TRBJ2-5
CAWTDRGYGELFF | TGTGCCTGGACCGACAGGGGGTACGGGGAGCTGTTTTTT | TRBD1 | TRBV30 | many | TRBJ2-2
CASSPLAGTEAFF | TGTGCCAGCAGCCCACTCGCGGGCACTGAAGCTTTCTTT | NA | TRBV3-1 | many | TRBJ1-1
CASSLAGTEHGYTF | TGTGCCAGCAGCTTGGCCGGGACAGAACATGGCTACACCTTC | TRBD1 | TRBV5-8 | NA | TRBJ1-2
CASSLDLLSGNTIYF | TGTGCCAGCAGCTTAGACCTTCTCTCGGGAAACACCATATATTTT | NA | TRBV7-2 | many | TRBJ1-3
CSAFRGYEQYF | TGCAGTGCTTTCAGGGGCTACGAGCAGTACTTC | NA | TRBV20-1 | many | TRBJ2-7
CASSPPGLAGSYNEQFF | TGTGCCAGCTCACCACCGGGACTAGCGGGTTCCTACAATGAGCAGTTCTTC | TRBD2 | TRBV18 | few | TRBJ2-1
CASSVTYSYEQYF | TGTGCCAGTAGTGTGACATACTCCTACGAGCAGTACTTC | NA | TRBV19 | few | TRBJ2-7
CASSQHDRDNQPQHF | TGTGCCAGCAGCCAACACGACAGGGATAATCAGCCCCAGCATTTT | TRBD1 | TRBV3-1 | many | TRBJ1-5
CASSPQTSGPEEQYF | TGTGCCAGCAGTCCTCAGACTAGCGGGCCGGAGGAGCAGTACTTC | TRBD2 | TRBV27 | NA | TRBJ2-7
CASIPPAVTDTQYF | TGTGCCAGCATACCTCCAGCGGTCACAGATACGCAGTATTTT | NA | TRBV2 | many | TRBJ2-3
CSARDTRVPSTDTQYF | TGCAGTGCTAGAGATACCCGGGTCCCTAGCACAGATACGCAGTATTTT | NA | TRBV20-1 | NA | TRBJ2-3
CSAREGRVGETQYF | TGCAGTGCACGGGAGGGCCGGGTTGGGGAGACCCAGTACTTC | TRBD2 | TRBV20-1 | many | TRBJ2-5
CASSLASGTMGSPLHF | TGTGCCAGCAGCTTAGCGTCAGGCACTATGGGTTCACCCCTCCACTTT | NA | TRBV7-6 | NA | TRBJ1-6
CASRSGTSGSYNEQFF | TGTGCCAGCAGATCCGGGACTAGCGGCTCCTACAATGAGCAGTTCTTC | TRBD2 | TRBV28 | many | TRBJ2-1
CASILTLSGGWRNEQFF | TGTGCCAGCATATTGACCCTTTCTGGCGGCTGGAGGAATGAGCAGTTCTTC | NA | TRBV6-1 | many | TRBJ2-1
CASSEGGSPDTQYF | TGTGCCAGCAGTGAGGGCGGGAGCCCAGATACGCAGTATTTT | TRBD2 | TRBV6-1 | NA | TRBJ2-3
CSAINGMNTEAFF | TGCAGTGCTATTAACGGCATGAACACTGAAGCTTTCTTT | NA | TRBV20-1 | many | TRBJ1-1
CASSQGESPYNEQFF | TGCGCCAGCAGCCAAGGGGAGAGTCCATACAATGAGCAGTTCTTC | NA | TRBV4-3 | NA | TRBJ2-1
CSATSGTKETQYF | TGCAGTGCTACTAGCGGGACCAAAGAGACCCAGTACTTC | TRBD2 | TRBV20-1 | NA | TRBJ2-5
CASSAGLADTYEQYF | TGCGCCAGCAGCGCGGGACTAGCGGATACCTACGAGCAGTACTTC | TRBD2 | TRBV5-1 | many | TRBJ2-7
CSASGVTGELFF | TGCAGCGCCAGTGGGGTTACCGGGGAGCTGTTTTTT | NA | TRBV29-1 | few | TRBJ2-2
CASSRGVNQETQYF | TGTGCCAGCTCACGGGGCGTGAACCAAGAGACCCAGTACTTC | NA | TRBV18 | NA | TRBJ2-5
CASSLLTRRHYNEQFF | TGTGCCAGCAGTTTATTAACTAGAAGACACTACAATGAGCAGTTCTTC | NA | TRBV28 | NA | TRBJ2-1
CASSNPGGGEAFF | TGTGCCAGCAGCAACCCAGGTGGTGGGGAAGCTTTCTTT | NA | TRBV5-5 | few | TRBJ1-1
CASSQDEPGGVGDTQYF | TGTGCCAGCAGCCAAGATGAACCAGGAGGGGTCGGAGATACGCAGTATTTT | NA | TRBV14 | many | TRBJ2-3
CSVGTDQNSPLHF | TGCAGCGTTGGGACAGATCAAAATTCACCCCTCCACTTT | NA | TRBV29-1 | NA | TRBJ1-6
CASSIIGLHSNQPQHF | TGTGCCAGTAGTATTATCGGCCTACATAGCAATCAGCCCCAGCATTTT | NA | TRBV19 | few | TRBJ1-5
CASSAGTHGGTGKLFF | TGCGCCAGCAGCGCCGGGACCCACGGAGGGACCGGGAAGCTGTTTTTT | NA | TRBV5-1 | NA | TRBJ2-2
CASSLPGPYEQYF | TGTGCCAGCAGCTTGCCAGGTCCCTACGAGCAGTACTTC | NA | TRBV5-5 | many | TRBJ2-7
CASSLNGAEAFF | TGCGCCAGCAGCTTGAACGGGGCTGAAGCTTTCTTT | NA | TRBV5-1 | many | TRBJ1-1